Here is one T cell receptor (beta chain) with its context. V trimming: 5 bases; J trimming: 13 bases; junction bases outside the gene matches: 11. The length of the CDR3 is 13 residues. CDR1 and CDR2 from the germline V gene are SNHLY and FYNNEI. The data originate from a study of Ad26.COV2.S vaccination and SARS-CoV-2 variants. Stated treatment: about 20 received Ad26.COV2.S at low or high dose, single or two shots; about five received placebo; per-sample allocation not given. Day 63 following the first vaccine or placebo injection was when the samples were taken. Using immunoSEQ multiplex PCR, the repertoire was profiled, and TCRdb retains in-frame clones only, with some absent. The sample contains approximately 500,000 clones, roughly 89% of which appear only once.

Material: peripheral blood, obtained in a trial of Ad26.COV2.S vaccine versus placebo. The source of this sequence is a person between 18 and 60 years old who received the Ad26.COV2.S COVID-19 vaccine or a placebo. The J gene is TRBJ2-1, the V gene TRBV2; TRBD1 agrees at 7 bases. The CDR3 DNA is TGTGCCAGCAGTAACGAGGTCGAGGGGGCACAGTTCTTC. This encodes CASSNEVEGAQFF.